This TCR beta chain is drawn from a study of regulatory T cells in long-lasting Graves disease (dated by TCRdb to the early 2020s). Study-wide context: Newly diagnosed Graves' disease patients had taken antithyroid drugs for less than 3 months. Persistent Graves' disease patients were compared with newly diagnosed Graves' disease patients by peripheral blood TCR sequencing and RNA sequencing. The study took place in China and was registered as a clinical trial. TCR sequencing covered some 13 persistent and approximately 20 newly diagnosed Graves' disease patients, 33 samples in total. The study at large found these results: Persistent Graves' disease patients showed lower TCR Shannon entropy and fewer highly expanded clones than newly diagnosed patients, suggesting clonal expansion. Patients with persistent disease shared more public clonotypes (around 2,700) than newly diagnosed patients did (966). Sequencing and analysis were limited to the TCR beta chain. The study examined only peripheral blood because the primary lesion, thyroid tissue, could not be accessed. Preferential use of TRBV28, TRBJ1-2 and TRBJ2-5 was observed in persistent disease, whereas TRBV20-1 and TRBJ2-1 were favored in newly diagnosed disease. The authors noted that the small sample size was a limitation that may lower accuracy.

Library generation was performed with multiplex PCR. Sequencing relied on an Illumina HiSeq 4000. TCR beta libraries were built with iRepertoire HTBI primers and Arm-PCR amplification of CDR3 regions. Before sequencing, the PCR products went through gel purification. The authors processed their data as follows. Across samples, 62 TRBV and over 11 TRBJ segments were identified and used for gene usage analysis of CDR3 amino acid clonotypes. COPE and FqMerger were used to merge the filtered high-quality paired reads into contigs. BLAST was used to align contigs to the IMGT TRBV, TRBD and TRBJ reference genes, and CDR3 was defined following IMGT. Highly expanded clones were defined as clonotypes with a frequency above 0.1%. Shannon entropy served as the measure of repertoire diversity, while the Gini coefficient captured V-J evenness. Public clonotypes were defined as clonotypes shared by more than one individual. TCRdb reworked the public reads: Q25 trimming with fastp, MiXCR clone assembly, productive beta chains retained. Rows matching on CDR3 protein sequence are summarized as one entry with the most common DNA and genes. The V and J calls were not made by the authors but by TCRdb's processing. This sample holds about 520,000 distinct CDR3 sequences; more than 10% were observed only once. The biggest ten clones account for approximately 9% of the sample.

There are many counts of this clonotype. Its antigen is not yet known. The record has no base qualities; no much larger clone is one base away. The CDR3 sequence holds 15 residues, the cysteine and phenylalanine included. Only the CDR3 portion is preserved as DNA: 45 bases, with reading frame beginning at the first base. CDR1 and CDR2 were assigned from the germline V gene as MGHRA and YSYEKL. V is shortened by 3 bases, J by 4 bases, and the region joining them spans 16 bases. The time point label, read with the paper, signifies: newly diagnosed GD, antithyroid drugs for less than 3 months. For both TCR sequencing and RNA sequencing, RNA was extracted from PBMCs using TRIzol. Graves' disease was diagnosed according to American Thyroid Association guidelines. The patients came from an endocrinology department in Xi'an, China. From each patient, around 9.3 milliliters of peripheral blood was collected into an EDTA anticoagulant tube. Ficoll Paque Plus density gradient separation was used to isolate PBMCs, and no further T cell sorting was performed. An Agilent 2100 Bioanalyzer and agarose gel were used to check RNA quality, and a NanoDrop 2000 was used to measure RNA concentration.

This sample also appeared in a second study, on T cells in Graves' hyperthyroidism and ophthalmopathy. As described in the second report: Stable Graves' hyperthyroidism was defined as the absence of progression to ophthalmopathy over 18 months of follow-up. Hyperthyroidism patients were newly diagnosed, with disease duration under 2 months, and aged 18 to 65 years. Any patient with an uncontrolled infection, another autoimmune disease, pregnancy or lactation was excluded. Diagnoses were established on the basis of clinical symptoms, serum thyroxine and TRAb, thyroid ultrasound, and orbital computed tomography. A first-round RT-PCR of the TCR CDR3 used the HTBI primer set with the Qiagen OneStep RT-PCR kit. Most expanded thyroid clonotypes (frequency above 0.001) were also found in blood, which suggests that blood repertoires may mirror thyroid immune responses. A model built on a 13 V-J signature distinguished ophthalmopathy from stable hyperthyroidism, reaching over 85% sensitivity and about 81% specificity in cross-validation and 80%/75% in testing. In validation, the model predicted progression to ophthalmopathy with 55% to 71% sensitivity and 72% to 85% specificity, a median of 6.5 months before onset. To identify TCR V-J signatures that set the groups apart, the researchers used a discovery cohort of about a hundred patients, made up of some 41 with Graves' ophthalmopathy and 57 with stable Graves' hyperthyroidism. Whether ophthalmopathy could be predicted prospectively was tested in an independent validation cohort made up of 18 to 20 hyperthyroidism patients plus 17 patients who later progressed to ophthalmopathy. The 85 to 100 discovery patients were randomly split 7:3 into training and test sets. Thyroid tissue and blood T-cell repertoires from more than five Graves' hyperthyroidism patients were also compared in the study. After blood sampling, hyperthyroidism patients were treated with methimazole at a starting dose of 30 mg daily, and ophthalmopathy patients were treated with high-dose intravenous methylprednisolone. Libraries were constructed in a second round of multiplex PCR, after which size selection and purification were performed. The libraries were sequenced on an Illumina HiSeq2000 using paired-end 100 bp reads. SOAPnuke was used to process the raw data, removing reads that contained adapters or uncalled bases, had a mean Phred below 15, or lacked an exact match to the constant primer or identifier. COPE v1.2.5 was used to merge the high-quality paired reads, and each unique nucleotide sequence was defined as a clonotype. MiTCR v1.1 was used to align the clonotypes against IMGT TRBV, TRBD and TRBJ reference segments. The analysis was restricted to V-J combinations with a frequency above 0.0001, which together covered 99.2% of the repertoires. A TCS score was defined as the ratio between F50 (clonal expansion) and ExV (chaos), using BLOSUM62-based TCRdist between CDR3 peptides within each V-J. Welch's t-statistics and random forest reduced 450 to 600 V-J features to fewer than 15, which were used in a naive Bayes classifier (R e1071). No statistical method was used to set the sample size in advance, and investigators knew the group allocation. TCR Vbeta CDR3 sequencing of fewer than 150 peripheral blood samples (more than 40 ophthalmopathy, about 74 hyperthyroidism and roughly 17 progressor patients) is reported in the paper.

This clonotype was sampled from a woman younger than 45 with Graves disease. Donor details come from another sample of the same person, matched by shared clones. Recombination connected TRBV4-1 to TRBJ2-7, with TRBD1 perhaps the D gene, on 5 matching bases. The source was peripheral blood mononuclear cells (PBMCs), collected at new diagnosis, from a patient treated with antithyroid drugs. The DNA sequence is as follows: TGCGCCAGCAGCCAGGGGCCGACAGTAGGTTACGAGCAGTACTTC. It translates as CASSQGPTVGYEQYF.